These T cell receptor beta chains were read from a single sample in a study of identical twins. Using its own MiXCR run on the 5' RACE reads, TCRdb lists one record per CDR3 protein. The sample shows around 680,000 distinct CDR3 sequences, roughly 8% of them seen only once. The same data also went into a second study, on yellow fever vaccine responses in identical twins.

Material for sequencing was PBMCs. These receptors were collected from a woman aged 18-29 years in good health. Each CDR3 is given with its conserved first and last residue. D genes are given only for firm matches. Size is stated for part of the rows, as once, few or many counts, or as a class when the clone is expanded.

clone_size: .
j_call: TRBJ2-5
cdr3_length: 12
v_call: TRBV20-1
d_call: .
cdr3_aa: CSARDLKETQYF
cdr3_nt: TGCAGTGCTAGAGATCTCAAAGAGACCCAGTACTTC

clone_size: many
j_call: TRBJ2-7
cdr3_length: 15
v_call: TRBV5-1
d_call: TRBD1
cdr3_aa: CASSLGGQVSYEQYF
cdr3_nt: TGCGCCAGCAGCTTGGGGGGACAGGTCAGCTACGAGCAGTACTTC

clone_size: .
j_call: TRBJ2-1
cdr3_length: 13
v_call: TRBV27
d_call: .
cdr3_aa: CASSLYGGNEQFF
cdr3_nt: TGTGCCAGCAGTTTATATGGGGGCAATGAGCAGTTCTTC

clone_size: .
j_call: TRBJ2-7
cdr3_length: 16
v_call: TRBV5-1
d_call: TRBD2
cdr3_aa: CASSTFPGTSKYEQYF
cdr3_nt: TGCGCCAGCAGCACCTTTCCCGGGACTAGCAAGTACGAGCAGTACTTC

clone_size: few
j_call: TRBJ2-3
cdr3_length: 14
v_call: TRBV29-1
d_call: TRBD2
cdr3_aa: CSVERGVRKDTQYF
cdr3_nt: TGCAGCGTTGAACGGGGGGTCCGGAAAGATACGCAGTATTTT

clone_size: few
j_call: TRBJ1-6
cdr3_length: 19
v_call: TRBV11-1
d_call: .
cdr3_aa: CASSLSQASGSYYNSPLHF
cdr3_nt: TGTGCCAGCAGCTTATCACAGGCCTCAGGGTCCTACTATAATTCACCCCTCCACTTT

clone_size: few
j_call: TRBJ2-7
cdr3_length: 12
v_call: TRBV5-6
d_call: .
cdr3_aa: CASSGGLYEQYF
cdr3_nt: TGTGCCAGCAGCGGCGGACTGTACGAGCAGTACTTC

clone_size: few
j_call: TRBJ2-5
cdr3_length: 15
v_call: TRBV6-5
d_call: .
cdr3_aa: CASSYSPRDGETQYF
cdr3_nt: TGTGCCAGCAGTTACTCCCCCAGGGACGGCGAGACCCAGTACTTC

clone_size: many
j_call: TRBJ2-7
cdr3_length: 15
v_call: TRBV7-2
d_call: .
cdr3_aa: CASSLTSGEGYEQYF
cdr3_nt: TGTGCCAGCAGCTTAACGTCAGGGGAAGGATACGAGCAGTACTTC

clone_size: .
j_call: TRBJ2-7
cdr3_length: 14
v_call: TRBV12-3/TRBV12-4
d_call: .
cdr3_aa: CASSLVARPSEQYF
cdr3_nt: TGTGCCAGCAGTTTGGTGGCCCGCCCGAGCGAGCAGTACTTC

clone_size: .
j_call: TRBJ1-1
cdr3_length: 13
v_call: TRBV12-3/TRBV12-4
d_call: .
cdr3_aa: CASSLFHPGTAFF
cdr3_nt: TGTGCCAGCAGTTTATTTCATCCTGGAACGGCTTTCTTT

clone_size: .
j_call: TRBJ2-3
cdr3_length: 16
v_call: TRBV7-9
d_call: .
cdr3_aa: CASSPTTGTSTDTQYF
cdr3_nt: TGTGCCAGCAGCCCTACCACAGGAACAAGCACAGATACGCAGTATTTT

clone_size: once
j_call: TRBJ2-2
cdr3_length: 19
v_call: TRBV20-1
d_call: .
cdr3_aa: CSATAAGGVLAPNTGELFF
cdr3_nt: TGCAGTGCTACGGCTGCAGGCGGGGTGCTAGCCCCGAACACCGGGGAGCTGTTTTTT

clone_size: .
j_call: TRBJ2-7
cdr3_length: 14
v_call: TRBV20-1
d_call: .
cdr3_aa: CSAEVTSFSYEQYF
cdr3_nt: TGCAGTGCTGAAGTGACTAGTTTCTCCTACGAGCAGTACTTC

clone_size: .
j_call: TRBJ2-7
cdr3_length: 15
v_call: TRBV27
d_call: TRBD1
cdr3_aa: CASTKTRQGSYEQYF
cdr3_nt: TGTGCCAGCACCAAAACCAGACAGGGGTCCTACGAGCAGTACTTC

clone_size: many
j_call: TRBJ2-7
cdr3_length: 13
v_call: TRBV3-1
d_call: .
cdr3_aa: CASSQEFWAEQYF
cdr3_nt: TGTGCCAGCAGCCAAGAGTTTTGGGCGGAGCAGTACTTC

clone_size: many
j_call: TRBJ2-4
cdr3_length: 12
v_call: TRBV29-1
d_call: .
cdr3_aa: CSATLGSNIQYF
cdr3_nt: TGCAGCGCGACTCTGGGCAGTAACATTCAGTACTTC

clone_size: many
j_call: TRBJ2-5
cdr3_length: 15
v_call: TRBV12-3/TRBV12-4
d_call: .
cdr3_aa: CASSLAGGLQETQYF
cdr3_nt: TGTGCCAGCAGTTTAGCGGGAGGCCTCCAAGAGACCCAGTACTTC

clone_size: few
j_call: TRBJ2-1
cdr3_length: 16
v_call: TRBV5-1
d_call: .
cdr3_aa: CASSLGNKGPRNEQFF
cdr3_nt: TGCGCCAGCAGCTTGGGAAACAAAGGGCCCCGCAATGAGCAGTTCTTC

clone_size: .
j_call: TRBJ1-4
cdr3_length: 16
v_call: TRBV4-1
d_call: .
cdr3_aa: CASSQGNGQINEKLFF
cdr3_nt: TGCGCCAGCAGCCAAGGGAATGGACAGATTAATGAAAAACTGTTTTTT

clone_size: few
j_call: TRBJ2-1
cdr3_length: 13
v_call: TRBV20-1
d_call: TRBD2
cdr3_aa: CSAPSGSTLEQFF
cdr3_nt: TGCAGTGCGCCTAGCGGGAGTACACTTGAGCAGTTCTTC

clone_size: many
j_call: TRBJ2-5
cdr3_length: 13
v_call: TRBV21-1
d_call: .
cdr3_aa: CASSKRLGETQYF
cdr3_nt: TGTGCCAGCAGCAAACGGCTAGGGGAGACCCAGTACTTC

clone_size: few
j_call: TRBJ1-5
cdr3_length: 16
v_call: TRBV5-1
d_call: .
cdr3_aa: CASSLGLEGSNQPQHF
cdr3_nt: TGCGCCAGCAGCTTGGGATTGGAGGGGAGCAATCAGCCCCAGCATTTT

clone_size: few
j_call: TRBJ2-2
cdr3_length: 14
v_call: TRBV12-3/TRBV12-4
d_call: .
cdr3_aa: CASWSGVNTGELFF
cdr3_nt: TGTGCCTCTTGGTCTGGAGTTAACACCGGGGAGCTGTTTTTT

clone_size: few
j_call: TRBJ2-1
cdr3_length: 14
v_call: TRBV5-1
d_call: TRBD1
cdr3_aa: CASSSGTDGDEQFF
cdr3_nt: TGCGCCAGCAGCTCAGGGACAGACGGCGATGAGCAGTTCTTC

clone_size: many
j_call: TRBJ1-1
cdr3_length: 11
v_call: TRBV24-1
d_call: .
cdr3_aa: CATRGNTEAFF
cdr3_nt: TGTGCCACCAGGGGCAACACTGAAGCTTTCTTT

clone_size: .
j_call: TRBJ2-7
cdr3_length: 16
v_call: TRBV10-2
d_call: .
cdr3_aa: CASSEPNTRRVYEQYF
cdr3_nt: TGCGCCAGCAGTGAACCCAACACCCGGCGGGTCTACGAGCAGTACTTC

clone_size: few
j_call: TRBJ1-5
cdr3_length: 16
v_call: TRBV3-1
d_call: TRBD1
cdr3_aa: CASSQGGQAPNQPQHF
cdr3_nt: TGTGCCAGCAGCCAAGGGGGACAGGCTCCGAATCAGCCCCAGCATTTT

clone_size: .
j_call: TRBJ2-5
cdr3_length: 17
v_call: TRBV28
d_call: TRBD2
cdr3_aa: CASRPRGLAGGPETQYF
cdr3_nt: TGTGCCAGCAGACCTCGAGGTCTAGCGGGAGGGCCAGAGACCCAGTACTTC

clone_size: few
j_call: TRBJ1-3
cdr3_length: 14
v_call: TRBV15
d_call: .
cdr3_aa: CATRSGFSGNTIYF
cdr3_nt: TGTGCCACCAGATCAGGGTTCTCTGGAAACACCATATATTTT

clone_size: many
j_call: TRBJ2-1
cdr3_length: 16
v_call: TRBV7-8
d_call: TRBD2
cdr3_aa: CASSLRGGEPYNEQFF
cdr3_nt: TGTGCCAGCAGCTTACGCGGGGGGGAGCCCTACAATGAGCAGTTCTTC

clone_size: many
j_call: TRBJ1-5
cdr3_length: 16
v_call: TRBV5-1
d_call: .
cdr3_aa: CASSLDPGEGNQPQHF
cdr3_nt: TGCGCCAGCAGCTTGGATCCAGGGGAAGGCAATCAGCCCCAGCATTTT

clone_size: few
j_call: TRBJ2-7
cdr3_length: 15
v_call: TRBV5-6
d_call: TRBD2
cdr3_aa: CASSPGGAGAYEQYF
cdr3_nt: TGTGCCAGCAGCCCGGGGGGAGCGGGAGCCTACGAGCAGTACTTC

clone_size: .
j_call: TRBJ2-2
cdr3_length: 14
v_call: TRBV7-2
d_call: TRBD2
cdr3_aa: CASSFSGRSGELFF
cdr3_nt: TGTGCCAGCAGCTTTAGCGGGAGGTCCGGGGAGCTGTTTTTT

clone_size: .
j_call: TRBJ2-1
cdr3_length: 14
v_call: TRBV5-1
d_call: TRBD2
cdr3_aa: CASSGLAEHNEQFF
cdr3_nt: TGCGCCAGCAGCGGACTAGCGGAGCACAATGAGCAGTTCTTC

clone_size: .
j_call: TRBJ2-1
cdr3_length: 19
v_call: TRBV11-1
d_call: TRBD2
cdr3_aa: CASSPGDSGEGDSYNEQFF
cdr3_nt: TGTGCCAGCAGCCCCGGGGATAGCGGGGAGGGGGACTCCTACAATGAGCAGTTCTTC

clone_size: few
j_call: TRBJ2-2
cdr3_length: 17
v_call: TRBV6-5
d_call: .
cdr3_aa: CASSYYGDTANTGELFF
cdr3_nt: TGTGCCAGCAGTTATTACGGGGACACCGCGAACACCGGGGAGCTGTTTTTT

clone_size: few
j_call: TRBJ2-7
cdr3_length: 16
v_call: TRBV2
d_call: TRBD1
cdr3_aa: CASSRHRDRVTYEQYF
cdr3_nt: TGTGCCAGCAGTCGACACCGGGACAGGGTGACCTACGAGCAGTACTTC

clone_size: .
j_call: TRBJ1-1
cdr3_length: 16
v_call: TRBV6-5
d_call: .
cdr3_aa: CASSYVRGGFDTEAFF
cdr3_nt: TGTGCCAGCAGTTACGTCAGAGGGGGGTTCGACACTGAAGCTTTCTTT

clone_size: .
j_call: TRBJ2-1
cdr3_length: 13
v_call: TRBV28
d_call: .
cdr3_aa: CASSSALSGEQFF
cdr3_nt: TGTGCCAGCAGTTCGGCCCTTTCGGGCGAGCAGTTCTTC

clone_size: many
j_call: TRBJ2-7
cdr3_length: 16
v_call: TRBV28
d_call: TRBD2
cdr3_aa: CASSFQLAGLSYEQYF
cdr3_nt: TGTGCCAGCAGTTTTCAGCTAGCGGGGCTCTCCTACGAGCAGTACTTC

clone_size: few
j_call: TRBJ1-6
cdr3_length: 16
v_call: TRBV15
d_call: TRBD1
cdr3_aa: CATSFPGQGWNSPLHF
cdr3_nt: TGTGCCACCAGCTTCCCGGGACAGGGTTGGAATTCACCCCTCCACTTT

clone_size: many
j_call: TRBJ2-7
cdr3_length: 15
v_call: TRBV12-3/TRBV12-4
d_call: TRBD1
cdr3_aa: CASSITGGISYEQYF
cdr3_nt: TGTGCCAGCAGTATAACAGGGGGTATTTCCTACGAGCAGTACTTC

clone_size: many
j_call: TRBJ1-5
cdr3_length: 14
v_call: TRBV3-1
d_call: .
cdr3_aa: CASSNVGVNQPQHF
cdr3_nt: TGTGCCAGCAGCAACGTTGGTGTCAATCAGCCCCAGCATTTT

clone_size: many
j_call: TRBJ1-5
cdr3_length: 13
v_call: TRBV28
d_call: .
cdr3_aa: CASSPGLRQPQHF
cdr3_nt: TGTGCCAGCAGCCCGGGACTTAGGCAGCCCCAGCATTTT

clone_size: many
j_call: TRBJ1-1
cdr3_length: 14
v_call: TRBV7-9
d_call: TRBD1
cdr3_aa: CASSPDREGTEAFF
cdr3_nt: TGTGCCAGCAGCCCCGACAGGGAGGGAACTGAAGCTTTCTTT

clone_size: many
j_call: TRBJ2-7
cdr3_length: 13
v_call: TRBV2
d_call: .
cdr3_aa: CASRGPFNYEQYF
cdr3_nt: TGTGCCAGCCGGGGCCCGTTCAACTACGAGCAGTACTTC

clone_size: .
j_call: TRBJ2-2
cdr3_length: 15
v_call: TRBV5-1
d_call: .
cdr3_aa: CASEEGRWDTGELFF
cdr3_nt: TGCGCCAGCGAAGAAGGTCGATGGGACACCGGGGAGCTGTTTTTT

clone_size: .
j_call: TRBJ2-5
cdr3_length: 15
v_call: TRBV24-1
d_call: TRBD1
cdr3_aa: CATSDIQGIQETQYF
cdr3_nt: TGTGCCACCAGTGATATACAGGGGATCCAAGAGACCCAGTACTTC

clone_size: .
j_call: TRBJ2-5
cdr3_length: 14
v_call: TRBV3-1
d_call: .
cdr3_aa: CASSQGPSAETQYF
cdr3_nt: TGTGCCAGCAGCCAAGGTCCTAGCGCAGAGACCCAGTACTTC

clone_size: .
j_call: TRBJ1-1
cdr3_length: 17
v_call: TRBV9
d_call: TRBD1
cdr3_aa: CASSVGRTGGKNTEAFF
cdr3_nt: TGTGCCAGCAGCGTAGGTAGGACAGGGGGAAAGAACACTGAAGCTTTCTTT

clone_size: .
j_call: TRBJ2-7
cdr3_length: 13
v_call: TRBV5-1
d_call: .
cdr3_aa: CASSAPQGFEQYF
cdr3_nt: TGCGCCAGCAGCGCACCCCAGGGCTTCGAGCAGTACTTC